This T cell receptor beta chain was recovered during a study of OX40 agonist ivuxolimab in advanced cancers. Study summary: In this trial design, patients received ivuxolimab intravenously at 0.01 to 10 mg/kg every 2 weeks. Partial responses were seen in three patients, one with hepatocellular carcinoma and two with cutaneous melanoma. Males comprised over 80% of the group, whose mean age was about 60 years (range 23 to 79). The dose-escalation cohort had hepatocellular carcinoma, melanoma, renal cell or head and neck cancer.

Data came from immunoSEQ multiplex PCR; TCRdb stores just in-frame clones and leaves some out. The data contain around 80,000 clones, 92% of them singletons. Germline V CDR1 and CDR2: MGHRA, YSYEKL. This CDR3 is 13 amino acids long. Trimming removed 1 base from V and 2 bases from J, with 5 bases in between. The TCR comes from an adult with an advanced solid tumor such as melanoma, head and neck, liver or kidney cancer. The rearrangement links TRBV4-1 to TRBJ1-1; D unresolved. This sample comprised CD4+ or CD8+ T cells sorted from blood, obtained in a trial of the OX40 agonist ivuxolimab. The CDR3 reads CASSQGKNTEAFF. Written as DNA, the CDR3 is TGCGCCAGCAGCCAAGGGAAAAACACTGAAGCTTTCTTT.